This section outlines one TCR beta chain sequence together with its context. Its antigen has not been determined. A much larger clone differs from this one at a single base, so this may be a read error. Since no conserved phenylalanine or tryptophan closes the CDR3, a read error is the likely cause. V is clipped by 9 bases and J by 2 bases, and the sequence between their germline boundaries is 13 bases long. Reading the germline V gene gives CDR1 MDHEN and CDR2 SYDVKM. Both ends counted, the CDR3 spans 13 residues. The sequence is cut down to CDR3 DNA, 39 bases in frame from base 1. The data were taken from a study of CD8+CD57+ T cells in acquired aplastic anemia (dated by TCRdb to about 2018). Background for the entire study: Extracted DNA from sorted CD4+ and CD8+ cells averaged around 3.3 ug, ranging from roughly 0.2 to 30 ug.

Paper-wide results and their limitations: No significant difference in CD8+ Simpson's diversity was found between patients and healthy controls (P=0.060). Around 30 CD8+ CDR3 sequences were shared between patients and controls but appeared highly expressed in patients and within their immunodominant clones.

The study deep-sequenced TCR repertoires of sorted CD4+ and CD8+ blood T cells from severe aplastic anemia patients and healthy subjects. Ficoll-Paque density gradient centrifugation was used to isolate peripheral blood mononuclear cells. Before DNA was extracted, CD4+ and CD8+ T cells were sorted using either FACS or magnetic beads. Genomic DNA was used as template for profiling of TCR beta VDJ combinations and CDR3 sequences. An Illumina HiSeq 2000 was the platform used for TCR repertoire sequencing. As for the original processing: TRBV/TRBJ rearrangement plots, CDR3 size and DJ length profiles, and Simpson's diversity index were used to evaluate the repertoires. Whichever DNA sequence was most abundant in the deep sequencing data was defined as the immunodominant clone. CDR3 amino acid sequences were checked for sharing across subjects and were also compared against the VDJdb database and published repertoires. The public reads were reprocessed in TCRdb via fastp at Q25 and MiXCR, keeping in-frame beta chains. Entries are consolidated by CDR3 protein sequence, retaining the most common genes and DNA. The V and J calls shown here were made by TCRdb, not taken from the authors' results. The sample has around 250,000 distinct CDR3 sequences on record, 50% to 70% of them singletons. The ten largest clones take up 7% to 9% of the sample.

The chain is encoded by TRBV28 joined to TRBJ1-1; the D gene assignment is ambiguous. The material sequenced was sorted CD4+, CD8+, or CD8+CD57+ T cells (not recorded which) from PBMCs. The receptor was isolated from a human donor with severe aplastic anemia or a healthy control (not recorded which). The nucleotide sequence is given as TGTGCCAGTACTAAGATGGGTAACACTGAAGCTTTCTCT. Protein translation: CASTKMGNTEAFS.